Here is one T cell receptor beta chain with its context. The data originate from a study of blood T cell repertoires in COVID-19. Study information: Resolution of symptoms, clearance, or two negative PCRs was present in recovered Cohort 3 donors.

Assignment of participants to cohorts was predicated upon participant-reported clinical history. CDR1 LGHDT and CDR2 YNNKEL come from the germline V gene (reference sequence). After removal of 4 bases from V and 3 bases from J, the junction contained 6 bases not matched to a gene. CDR3 size: 14 residues. Generated by immunoSEQ multiplex PCR, the TCRdb table keeps only in-frame clones and is missing some. The table has about 400,000 clones, around 87% seen once. The clonotype originates from a middle-aged man in a cohort exposed to, infected with or recovered from COVID-19 (not recorded which). The chain links TRBV3-1 (or the pseudogene TRBV3-2) to TRBJ2-7, with 7 positions matching TRBD1. The sample was PBMCs or T cells enriched from blood (not recorded which). The CDR3 nucleotides read TGTGCCAGCAGCCGGGGGACAGTAGTCTACGAGCAGTACTTC. This sequence encodes CASSRGTVVYEQYF.